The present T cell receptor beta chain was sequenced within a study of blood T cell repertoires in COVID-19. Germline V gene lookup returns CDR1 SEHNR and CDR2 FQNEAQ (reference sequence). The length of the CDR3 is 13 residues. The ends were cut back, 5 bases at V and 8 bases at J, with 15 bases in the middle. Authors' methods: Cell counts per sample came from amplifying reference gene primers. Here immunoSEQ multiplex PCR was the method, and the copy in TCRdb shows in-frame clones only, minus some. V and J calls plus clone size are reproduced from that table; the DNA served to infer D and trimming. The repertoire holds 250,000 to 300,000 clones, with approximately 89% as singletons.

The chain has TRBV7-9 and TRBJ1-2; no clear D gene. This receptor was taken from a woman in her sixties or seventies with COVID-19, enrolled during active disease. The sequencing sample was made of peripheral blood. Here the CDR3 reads CASSIQTAGGYTF. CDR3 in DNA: TGTGCCAGCAGCATACAAACAGCTGGGGGCTACACCTTC.